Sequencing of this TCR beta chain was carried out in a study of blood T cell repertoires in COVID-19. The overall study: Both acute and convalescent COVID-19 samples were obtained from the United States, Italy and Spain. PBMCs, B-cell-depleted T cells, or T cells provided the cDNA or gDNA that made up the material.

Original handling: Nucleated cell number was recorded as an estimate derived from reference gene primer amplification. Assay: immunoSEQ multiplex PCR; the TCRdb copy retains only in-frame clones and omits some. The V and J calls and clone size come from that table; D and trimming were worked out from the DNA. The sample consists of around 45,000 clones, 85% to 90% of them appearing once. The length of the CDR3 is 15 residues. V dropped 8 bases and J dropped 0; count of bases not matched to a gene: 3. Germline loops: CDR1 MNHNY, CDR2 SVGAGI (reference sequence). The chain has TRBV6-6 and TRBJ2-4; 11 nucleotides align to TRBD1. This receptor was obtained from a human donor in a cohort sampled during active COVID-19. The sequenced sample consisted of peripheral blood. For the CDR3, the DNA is TGTGCCAGCTGGGACAGGGGGTTAGCCAAAAACATTCAGTACTTC. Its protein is CASWDRGLAKNIQYF.